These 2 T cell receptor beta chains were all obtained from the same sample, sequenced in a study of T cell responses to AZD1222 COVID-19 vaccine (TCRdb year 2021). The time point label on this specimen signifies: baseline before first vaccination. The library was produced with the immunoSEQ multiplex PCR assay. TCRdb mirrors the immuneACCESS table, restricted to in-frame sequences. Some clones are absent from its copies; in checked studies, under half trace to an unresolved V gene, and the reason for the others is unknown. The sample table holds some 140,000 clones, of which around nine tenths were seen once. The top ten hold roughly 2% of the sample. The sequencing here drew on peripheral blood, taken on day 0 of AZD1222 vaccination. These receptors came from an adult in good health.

Here the CDR3 reads CAGATRKNNEQFF. The CDR3 bases are TGTGCTGGCGCGACTAGGAAAAACAATGAGCAGTTCTTC. V usage is TRBV7-2 and J usage is TRBJ2-1; D perhaps matches TRBD2 (6 bases). Germline loops: CDR1 SGHTA, CDR2 FQGNSA. CDR3 length: 13 residues.

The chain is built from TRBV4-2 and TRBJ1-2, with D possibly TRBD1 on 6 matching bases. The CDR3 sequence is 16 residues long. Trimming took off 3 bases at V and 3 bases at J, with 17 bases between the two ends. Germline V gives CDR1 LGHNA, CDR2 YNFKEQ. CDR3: CASSHGTAGEHYGYTF. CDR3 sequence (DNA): TGTGCCAGCAGCCATGGAACGGCAGGGGAACACTATGGCTACACCTTC.